This T cell receptor beta chain was retrieved from a study of post-analysis software for immune sequencing data. As for the study in general: The cohort encompassed relapsing-remitting, secondary progressive and progressive-relapsing multiple sclerosis disease courses. Overall study findings and caveats: For normalized Chao1 diversity, multiple sclerosis patients scored significantly lower than controls did. Included in a set of roughly 5 TRBV segments more frequent in patients than controls were TRBV5-6, TRBV5-1 and TRBV20-1.

cDNA libraries of TCR beta carried unique molecular identifiers. TCRdb fed the PCR reads into MiXCR, producing one record per CDR3 protein. The sample contains about 820,000 distinct CDR3 sequences, approximately 57% of which appear only once. Comment on this clonotype: The antigen is unknown.

The CDR3 is made up of 13 amino acids. V was shortened by 4 bases and J by 7 bases, with 11 bases between the two germline ends. Germline V gene sequence: CDR1 SGHTA, CDR2 FQGTGA. The clonotype originates from a girl under 18 with multiple sclerosis. The rearrangement joins TRBV7-3 to TRBJ2-1, with a tentative D call TRBD2 (5 bases). Sequenced sample: blood. CDR3 DNA sequence: TGTGCCAGCAGCTCCGGACTCGGAAATGAGCAGTTCTTC. This translates into CASSSGLGNEQFF.